This passage covers 17 T cell receptor beta chains from one sample sequenced in a study of control samples from healthy donors and cancer patients. The table came from immunoSEQ multiplex PCR; TCRdb's copy has only in-frame clones and leaves some out. The data hold about 100,000 clones, with about 85% observed a single time. Source material: blood. Receptor source: a young man in good health.

This chain connects TRBV6-5 to TRBJ2-7, with D unresolved. CDR1 MNHEY and CDR2 SVGAGI come from the germline V gene. The CDR3 totals 15 residues. Trimming removed 10 bases at V and 2 bases at J, with 21 bases between. The CDR3 region is CATAGVSRAAYEQYF. The CDR3 DNA reads TGTGCCACAGCAGGAGTTTCTCGGGCGGCCTACGAGCAGTACTTC.

The chain uses TRBV28 and TRBJ1-2; the D gene is possibly TRBD1 (6 bases). CDR3 size: 12 residues. Germline V gives CDR1 MDHEN, CDR2 SYDVKM. The germline V and J ends were trimmed by 2 bases and 6 bases, with 7 bases remaining between them. CDR3 in amino acids: CASSLGGHGYTF. DNA for the CDR3: TGTGCCAGCAGTTTAGGGGGGCATGGCTACACCTTC.

The V gene is TRBV4-1, the J gene TRBJ1-5; D unclear. With 0 bases removed from V and 6 bases from J, the gap between germline ends came to 12 bases. CDR1 is MGHRA and CDR2 is YSYEKL in the germline V gene. The CDR3 is 15 amino acids. CDR3 in DNA: TGCGCCAGCAGCCAAGATCGGGTTTTGGGTCAGCCCCAGCATTTT. It codes for CASSQDRVLGQPQHF.

The rearrangement uses TRBV12-5 and TRBJ1-2; possible D gene TRBD1, 5 bases. V gave up 4 bases and J gave up 5 bases, with 11 bases separating them. The CDR3 sequence is 13 residues long. Germline-derived CDR1 and CDR2 are LGHNT and FRNRAP. The CDR3 nucleotides read TGTGCTAGTGGTTCGACGGGGCCGTATGGCTACACCTTC. It translates to CASGSTGPYGYTF.

The gene calls are TRBV6-5 and TRBJ2-7; D remains ambiguous. The V gene's germline CDR1 is MNHEY and CDR2 SVGAGI. The CDR3 has 15 amino acids. Trimming took 0 bases from V and 7 from J, leaving 16 bases between them. The CDR3 coding sequence is TGTGCCAGCAGTTACTCGAGGACCGTTCCCTGGGAGCAGTACTTC. Translating gives CASSYSRTVPWEQYF.

The chain combines TRBV19 with TRBJ2-3, with D hard to call. V was pared by 8 bases and J by 4 bases, with 10 bases between. The CDR3 is 12 amino acids. From germline, CDR1 is LNHDA and CDR2 SQIVND (reference sequence). CDR3 coding DNA: TGTGCCAGTTCCAACCCCGCAGATACGCAGTATTTT. It translates to CASSNPADTQYF.

The chain carries TRBV3-1 (or the pseudogene TRBV3-2) and TRBJ2-7; 10 nucleotides align to TRBD1. The CDR3 runs 15 residues. Trimming cost V 1 base and J 2 bases; bases outside gene matches: 2. The germline V gene has CDR1 LGHDT and CDR2 YNNKEL (reference sequence). CDR3 region: CASSQAGQGTYEQYF. The CDR3, as DNA: TGTGCCAGCAGCCAAGCGGGACAGGGGACCTACGAGCAGTACTTC.

The V and J genes are TRBV5-1 and TRBJ2-7; TRBD1 aligns across 7 bases. Germline V gene data show CDR1 as SGHRS and CDR2 as YFSETQ. The CDR3 length is 14 residues. V gave up 2 bases and J gave up 3 bases; unmatched junction bases: 5. CDR3 bases: TGCGCCAGCAGCTTCATTGGACAGGACTACGAGCAGTACTTC. As protein: CASSFIGQDYEQYF.

This clone was recorded once. The J gene is TRBJ1-6, the V gene TRBV18; tentatively, D is TRBD1 (5 bases). CDR3 length equals 18 residues. Trimming cost V 3 bases and J 4 bases, with 19 bases left between them. The V gene's germline CDR1 is KGHSH and CDR2 LQKENI. CDR3 residues: CASSPTGAGETYNSPLHF. In DNA, the CDR3 is TGTGCCAGCTCACCGACGGGTGCGGGGGAGACGTATAATTCACCCCTCCACTTT.

The chain recombines TRBV9 with TRBJ1-5; 7 positions agree with TRBD1. Germline-derived CDR1 and CDR2 are SGDLS and YYNGEE. V was pared by 5 bases and J by 7 bases, with 9 bases of the junction left unmatched. The CDR3 length is 14 residues. This CDR3 is CASRKTGPRQPQHF. DNA of the CDR3: TGTGCCAGCAGGAAGACAGGGCCCCGCCAGCCCCAGCATTTT. Based on the CDR3 plus reference TRBV9 and TRBJ1-5, the full variable domain is DSGVTQTPKHLITATGQRVTLRCSPRSGDLSVYWYQQSLDQGLQFLIQYYNGEERAKGNILERFSAQQFPDLHSELNLSSLELGDSALYFCASRKTGPRQPQHFGDGTRLSIL.

The V and J genes are TRBV30 and TRBJ1-2, with D possibly TRBD1 on 5 matching bases. Looked up from germline, CDR1 is GTSNPN and CDR2 is SVGIG (reference sequence). This CDR3 spans 14 amino acids. Between the trimmed V and J ends, which lost 1 base and 7 bases, there was a span of 16 bases. The CDR3 bases are TGTGCCTGGAGTGACGGGGGAGAGGTGGGTGGCTACACCTTC. Its translation is CAWSDGGEVGGYTF.

This sequence joins TRBV6-5 and TRBJ1-3; 8 bases agree with TRBD1. There are 13 residues in the CDR3. The germline gives CDR1 MNHEY, CDR2 SVGAGI. Trimming at V came to 6 bases and at J to 7 bases, leaving 5 bases not matched to a gene. CDR3 nucleotide sequence: TGTGCCAGCAGCCTAAGACAGGGGAACACCATATATTTT. Residues: CASSLRQGNTIYF.

This clone is a singleton in its sample. The chain has TRBV5-1 and TRBJ2-7, with TRBD1 matching over 9 bases. The CDR3 has 16 residues. V was pared by 1 base and J by 5 bases, with 10 bases of the junction left unmatched. CDR1 is SGHRS and CDR2 is YFSETQ in the germline V gene. This CDR3 is CASSLSSDRGGHEQYF. The CDR3 nucleotides are TGCGCCAGCAGCTTGTCCTCGGACAGGGGCGGCCACGAGCAGTACTTC. The full variable domain, in which reference TRBV5-1 and TRBJ2-7 provide the parts outside the CDR3, is KAGVTQTPRYLIKTRGQQVTLSCSPISGHRSVSWYQQTPGQGLQFLFEYFSETQRNKGNFPGRFSGRQFSNSRSEMNVSTLELGDSALYLCASSLSSDRGGHEQYFGPGTRLTVT.

The chain recombines TRBV6-6 with TRBJ1-1, with 7 bases that match TRBD1. The CDR3 extends over 15 amino acids. Germline V gene sequence: CDR1 MNHNY, CDR2 SVGAGI (reference sequence). Trimming cost V 6 bases and J 0 bases; bases outside gene matches: 7. CDR3 sequence (DNA): TGTGCCAGCAGGACAGGGAGGTTAATGAACACTGAAGCTTTCTTT. Protein sequence: CASRTGRLMNTEAFF.

The chain uses TRBV9 and TRBJ1-1; no reliable D call. The CDR3 spans 13 residues. Trimming removed 2 bases at V and 5 bases at J, with 10 bases between. Per the germline V gene, CDR1 is SGDLS and CDR2 is YYNGEE. The CDR3 is CASSVDRATEAFF. The CDR3 DNA reads as TGTGCCAGCAGCGTTGACCGGGCGACTGAAGCTTTCTTT.

J is TRBJ2-7 and V is TRBV6-5; the D gene is possibly TRBD1 (6 bases). This CDR3 is 13 amino acids long. CDR1 is MNHEY and CDR2 is SVGAGI in the germline V gene. Trimming removed 2 bases from V and 5 bases from J, with 10 bases in between. Here the CDR3 reads CASSYRGRNEQYF. The CDR3 DNA sequence: TGTGCCAGCAGTTACAGGGGGAGAAACGAGCAGTACTTC.

The chain couples TRBV7-9 to TRBJ2-6, with TRBD1 as a possible D gene (6 bases). Germline CDR1 is SEHNR and CDR2 is FQNEAQ (reference sequence). The CDR3 loop spans 16 amino acids. Trimming took 5 bases from V and 1 from J, leaving 12 bases between them. CDR3: CASSRTTGSGANVLTF. The CDR3 DNA reads as TGTGCCAGCAGCCGCACAACAGGGTCTGGGGCCAACGTCCTGACTTTC.